What follows is one T cell receptor (beta chain) and its context. Its antigen is still unknown. Measured with immunoSEQ multiplex PCR; TCRdb has only the in-frame clones, and not every one. This table has roughly 70,000 clones, over 60% appearing once. These data come from a study of vaccination effects on CD4 cells after COVID-19. Across the whole study: Pre-vaccine samples were drawn 16 days and one week before the first dose.

ViraFEST expansion of antigen-specific CD4+ T cells with viral peptide pools preceded sequencing. When ten to eleven days of culture had elapsed, CD4+ T cells were isolated. PCR showed that the person got SARS-CoV-2 infection at some point between March and December 2020. The germline gives CDR1 GTSNPN, CDR2 SVGIG (reference sequence). With 2 bases removed from V and 0 bases from J, the gap between germline ends came to 10 bases. The CDR3 spans 15 residues. The chain carries TRBV30 and TRBJ2-2; unclear D gene. This TCR derives from a human donor who had a prior SARS-CoV-2 infection. Sequencing used CD4+ T cells from PBMCs cultured with HIV peptides, obtained before COVID-19 vaccination. Subset indicated: HIV-1 Nef peptide pool negative control/reference culture. CDR3 bases: TGTGCCTGGAGTCTTGGACGTTCGAACACCGGGGAGCTGTTTTTT. Encoded protein: CAWSLGRSNTGELFF. The complete variable domain, with remaining parts taken from reference TRBV30 and TRBJ2-2, reads SQTIHQWPATLVQPVGSPLSLECTVEGTSNPNLYWYRQAAGRGLQLLFYSVGIGQISSEVPQNLSASRPQDRQFILSSKKLLLSDSGFYLCAWSLGRSNTGELFFGEGSRLTVL.